The clone carrying this T cell receptor beta chain appeared a few times. The sample comes from a study of beta chain features in type 1 diabetes. Isolated RNA was reverse transcribed in full, so expressed TCRB transcripts were sequenced. Repertoires were generated with immunoSEQ multiplex PCR, while TCRdb's copy carries only in-frame clones and drops some. Among about 140,000 clones listed, 9.7% were seen once. There are 13 residues in the CDR3. V dropped 0 bases and J dropped 0 bases, with 3 bases sitting between them. Germline CDR1 is SEHNR and CDR2 is FQNEAQ (reference sequence). Material: central memory CD4+ T cells from blood. The TCR comes from a woman aged 40-49 years in good health. The chain has TRBV7-9 and TRBJ2-7; D unresolved. CDR3 DNA: TGTGCCAGCAGCTTAGCCAGCTCCTACGAGCAGTACTTC. This codes for CASSLASSYEQYF.